This T cell receptor (beta chain) stems from a study of blood T cell repertoires in COVID-19. Background on the study: Acute and convalescent COVID-19 samples came from the United States, Italy and Spain. T cells, B-cell-depleted T cells, or PBMCs provided the cDNA or gDNA that served as material.

The CDR3 has 16 amino acids. Germline trimming cut 6 bases from V and 2 bases from J; bases unmatched to any gene: 7. In germline, CDR1 is LGHDT, CDR2 YNNKEL (reference sequence). Under the authors' procedure: The authors estimated nucleated cell counts from reference gene primer amplification. Some clones are missing from TCRdb's copy, which holds only in-frame ones; the method was immunoSEQ multiplex PCR. That table supplies the V and J calls and clone size; D and trimming were determined from the DNA. Of some 68,000 clones listed, roughly 90% are singletons. This receptor was taken from a middle-aged man with active COVID-19. The chain has TRBV3-1 (or the pseudogene TRBV3-2) and TRBJ2-1, with 10 positions matching TRBD2. The sample taken for sequencing was peripheral blood. CDR3 sequence: CASRRSLAGAYNEQFF. CDR3 in DNA: TGTGCCAGCAGGCGGAGTCTAGCGGGGGCCTACAATGAGCAGTTCTTC.